The next 30 T cell receptor beta chains were all read from a single sample in a study of beta chain features in type 1 diabetes. Study results and caveats: Patients with Type 1 diabetes showed moderately but significantly shorter TCRB CDR3s in all four CD4+ subsets.

Expressed TCRB transcripts got sequenced, as all isolated RNA was reverse transcribed. Data came from immunoSEQ multiplex PCR; TCRdb stores just in-frame clones and leaves some out. The sample holds about 300,000 clones, roughly 14% seen once. No antigen is known for these receptors. Input material: naive CD4+ T cells from blood. Receptor source: a woman between 18 and 30 years old with type 1 diabetes.

The chain carries TRBV5-1 and TRBJ2-1; 9 bases are shared with TRBD1. Looked up from germline, CDR1 is SGHRS and CDR2 is YFSETQ. The CDR3 runs to 14 residues. Unmatched junction bases numbered 6, after V lost 2 bases and J lost 9 bases. CDR3 protein: CASSLQQGAGEQFF. CDR3 bases: TGCGCCAGCAGCTTACAACAGGGGGCGGGTGAGCAGTTCTTC.

This clone has just a few counts. V usage is TRBV9 and J usage is TRBJ2-1, with 11 bases identical to TRBD2. Germline-derived CDR1 and CDR2 are SGDLS and YYNGEE. CDR3 length: 16 residues. J lost 4 bases, V lost 0 bases, and 3 bases had no gene match. The CDR3 spells CASSVAGTSGYNEQFF. In DNA form, the CDR3 reads TGTGCCAGCAGCGTAGCTGGGACTAGCGGTTACAATGAGCAGTTCTTC.

The rearrangement uses TRBV27 and TRBJ2-2; no firm D call. Trimming left V 7 bases short and J 1 base short, with 13 bases between. The CDR3 contains 15 residues. Germline V gene sequence: CDR1 MNHEY, CDR2 SMNVEV (reference sequence). CDR3 coding DNA: TGTGCCAGCAAATGGTCACAATGGAACACCGGGGAGCTGTTTTTT. As protein: CASKWSQWNTGELFF.

The chain recombines TRBV28 with TRBJ2-7; possibly TRBD2 for D (6 bases). The germline V gene has CDR1 MDHEN and CDR2 SYDVKM. Trimming pared 6 bases from V and 4 bases from J, leaving 16 bases between. The CDR3 consists of 14 residues. The CDR3 nucleotides are TGTGCCAGCAGCCCCTATGCGGGGATATACGAGCAGTACTTC. This sequence encodes CASSPYAGIYEQYF.

This clone was detected a few times. V usage is TRBV28 and J usage is TRBJ2-3; no clear D gene. The CDR3 contains 12 residues. Germline V gene data show CDR1 as MDHEN and CDR2 as SYDVKM. V was clipped by 3 bases and J by 4 bases, with 5 bases between them. The CDR3 reads CASSFFPDTQYF. Here the CDR3 DNA reads TGTGCCAGCAGTTTCTTCCCAGATACGCAGTATTTT.

In its sample, this clone was seen a few times. V gene TRBV6-6 combines with J gene TRBJ2-5; maybe TRBD1 (6 bases). CDR1 is MNHNY, CDR2 SVGAGI, per germline (reference sequence). Trimming removed 8 bases at V and 2 bases at J, with 12 bases between. The CDR3 runs to 13 residues. CDR3 DNA: TGTGCCAGCTTAGCAGGGACACAAGAGACCCAGTACTTC. Translating it yields CASLAGTQETQYF.

This clone was seen only a few times. This sequence joins TRBV11-2 and TRBJ2-7, with 12 bases aligning to TRBD2. With V trimmed by 5 bases and J by 3 bases, 5 bases remained unmatched. This CDR3 region has 15 residues. CDR1 is SGHAT and CDR2 is FQNNGV in the germline V gene. CDR3 nucleotide sequence: TGTGCCAGCAGCCCCGGACTAGCGGGGTACTACGAGCAGTACGTC. This sequence encodes CASSPGLAGYYEQYV.

The J gene is TRBJ2-5, the V gene TRBV7-9; TRBD2 matches 10 bases. In germline, CDR1 is SEHNR, CDR2 FQNEAQ (reference sequence). This CDR3 is 16 amino acids long. The V segment lost 4 bases and the J segment 5 bases; nucleotides outside the gene matches: 10. DNA for the CDR3: TGTGCCAGCAGCTCCCTCACTAGCGGGGATTCGGAGACCCAGTACTTC. Protein sequence: CASSSLTSGDSETQYF. Full variable domain (outside the CDR3, taken from reference TRBV7-9 and TRBJ2-5): DTGVSQNPRHKITKRGQNVTFRCDPISEHNRLYWYRQTLGQGPEFLTYFQNEAQLEKSRLLSDRFSAERPKGSFSTLEIQRTEQGDSAMYLCASSSLTSGDSETQYFGPGTRLLVL.

This chain connects TRBV9 to TRBJ2-7; 7 bases line up with TRBD2. Losses at the gene ends were 0 bases for V and 7 bases for J; bases not matched to a gene: 10. The germline V gene encodes CDR1 SGDLS and CDR2 YYNGEE. The CDR3 has 15 amino acids. The CDR3 here is CASSVGGLDSPEQYF. CDR3 sequence (DNA): TGTGCCAGCAGCGTAGGTGGACTAGATTCGCCGGAGCAGTACTTC. Variable domain in full (rest from reference TRBV9 and TRBJ2-7): DSGVTQTPKHLITATGQRVTLRCSPRSGDLSVYWYQQSLDQGLQFLIQYYNGEERAKGNILERFSAQQFPDLHSELNLSSLELGDSALYFCASSVGGLDSPEQYFGPGTRLTVT.

The rearrangement links TRBV5-1 to TRBJ2-5; a possible D gene is TRBD1 (5 bases). Germline V CDR1 and CDR2: SGHRS, YFSETQ. V gave up 4 bases and J gave up 2 bases, with 15 bases separating them. The CDR3 runs to 15 residues. The CDR3 nucleotides are TGCGCCAGCAGCCCCCAGACAGCGACACAAGAGACCCAGTACTTC. It specifies CASSPQTATQETQYF. Together with reference TRBV5-1 and TRBJ2-5, the CDR3 gives the full variable domain: KAGVTQTPRYLIKTRGQQVTLSCSPISGHRSVSWYQQTPGQGLQFLFEYFSETQRNKGNFPGRFSGRQFSNSRSEMNVSTLELGDSALYLCASSPQTATQETQYFGPGTRLLVL.

Only a few counts were recorded for this clone. The V call is TRBV20-1, the J call TRBJ2-7, with a possible D match to TRBD1 (5 bases). CDR3 length equals 11 residues. Germline V gene sequence: CDR1 DFQATT, CDR2 SNEGSKA (reference sequence). Trimming stripped 6 bases from V and 4 bases from J, with 10 bases between. The CDR3 sequence: CSAKGHYEQYV. The CDR3, as DNA: TGCAGTGCAAAGGGGCATTACGAGCAGTACGTC.

This clone was seen a handful of times. The gene calls are TRBV6-6 and TRBJ2-1; 9 bases are shared with TRBD1. The germline gives CDR1 MNHNY, CDR2 SVGAGI (reference sequence). Losses at the gene ends were 6 bases for V and 6 bases for J; bases not matched to a gene: 9. The CDR3 is made up of 15 amino acids. The CDR3 DNA reads as TGTGCCAGCAGGTCGGGACAGGGTGGACCCAATGAGCAGTTCTTC. The encoded protein is CASRSGQGGPNEQFF.

This clone was counted only a few times. The J gene is TRBJ1-2, the V gene TRBV5-4; 7 bases map to TRBD1. CDR3 length equals 14 residues. The germline V gene encodes CDR1 SGHNT and CDR2 YYREEE (reference sequence). The V and J ends lost 4 bases and 8 bases, in that order; junction bases with no gene match: 11. The DNA for the CDR3 is TGTGCCAGCAGCCAAGGAGGGGGCGTTGAGGGCTACACCTTC. Its translation: CASSQGGGVEGYTF.

This sequence joins TRBV7-3 and TRBJ2-3; TRBD2 aligns across 15 bases. From germline, CDR1 is SGHTA and CDR2 FQGTGA. This CDR3 spans 17 amino acids. Trimming at V came to 4 bases and at J to 2 bases, leaving 4 bases not matched to a gene. The CDR3 reads CASSSRTSGRATDTQYF. The CDR3 DNA sequence: TGTGCCAGCAGCTCCCGGACTAGCGGGAGGGCCACAGATACGCAGTATTTT.

Here the CDR3 reads CASSATGLTEAFF. CDR3 DNA: TGTGCCAGCAGTGCCACAGGGTTAACTGAAGCTTTCTTT. V and J are TRBV25-1 and TRBJ1-1, with TRBD1 as a possible D gene (6 bases). The V and J ends lost 4 bases and 5 bases respectively, with 11 bases between them. Germline V gene data show CDR1 as MGHDK and CDR2 as SYGVNS. The CDR3 has 13 residues.

The sample holds a few counts of this clone. The V call is TRBV6-6, the J call TRBJ1-1, with 10 nucleotides matching TRBD1. Trimming cost V 2 bases and J 5 bases; bases outside gene matches: 5. Germline CDR1 reads MNHNY; CDR2 reads SVGAGI (reference sequence). CDR3 length: 15 amino acids. The CDR3 sequence is CASSYPGQGGTEAFF. DNA of the CDR3: TGTGCCAGCAGTTACCCAGGACAGGGGGGGACTGAAGCTTTCTTT.

The V gene is TRBV25-1, the J gene TRBJ2-3, with a weak D call TRBD1 (5 bases). CDR3 length equals 14 residues. Trimming cost V 5 bases and J 6 bases, with 15 bases left between them. Germline V lookup: CDR1 MGHDK, CDR2 SYGVNS. CDR3 sequence reads: CASSRAGIRDTQYF. In DNA form, the CDR3 reads TGTGCCAGCAGTCGGGCAGGGATTAGGGATACGCAGTATTTT.

This clone was detected a few times. The chain employs TRBV4-2 and TRBJ2-7; 9 nucleotides line up with TRBD1. Per the germline V gene, CDR1 is LGHNA and CDR2 is YNFKEQ. The V gene end was trimmed by 3 bases and the J gene end by 4 bases; junction bases not matched to a gene: 4. CDR3 length equals 14 residues. The CDR3 DNA sequence: TGTGCCAGCAGCCACTCCGGGACAGGGTACGAGCAGTACTTC. Translating it yields CASSHSGTGYEQYF.

The chain uses TRBV5-4 and TRBJ2-3; 14 positions agree with TRBD2. CDR1 SGHNT and CDR2 YYREEE come from the germline V gene (reference sequence). There are 16 residues in the CDR3. With 4 bases clipped from V and 5 bases from J, the junction kept 6 bases outside the gene matches. CDR3 sequence: CASSVGLAGGLDTQYF. In DNA, the CDR3 is TGTGCCAGCAGCGTCGGACTAGCGGGAGGCTTAGATACGCAGTATTTT.

This rearrangement joins TRBV28 to TRBJ2-5; D perhaps matches TRBD1 (6 bases). TRBJ2-7 explains the end of the DNA better; the J call may be wrong. The CDR3 extends over 13 amino acids. Germline V lookup: CDR1 MDHEN, CDR2 SYDVKM. The CDR3 protein is CASTLTGRDEQYF. CDR3 nucleotides: TGTGCCAGCACCCTGACAGGTCGGGACGAGCAGTACTTC.

This clone was seen only a few times. V is TRBV5-6 and J is TRBJ2-7; TRBD1 matches at 9 bases. Trimming took 4 bases from V and 2 from J; bases not matched to a gene: 4. Germline V gene data show CDR1 as SGHDT and CDR2 as YYEEEE. The CDR3 spans 14 residues. CDR3 bases: TGTGCCAGCAGCGTTGGACAGGGGACCTACGAGCAGTACGTC. It codes for CASSVGQGTYEQYV.

This clone occurred a few times. The chain is built from TRBV4-3 and TRBJ2-3; 12 bases agree with TRBD1. Germline V CDR1 and CDR2: LGHNA, YSLEER. J was trimmed by 4 bases and V by 1 base; bases with no gene match: 9. The CDR3 is 18 amino acids. The CDR3 region has the DNA TGCGCCAGCAGCCAAGCGGGTAGCGGGACAGGGGGCTCAGATACGCAGTATTTT. The encoded protein is CASSQAGSGTGGSDTQYF.

This clone has a handful of counts. V usage is TRBV12-5 and J usage is TRBJ1-5; D is unresolved. Trimming removed 1 base from V and 0 bases from J, with 4 bases in between. The CDR3 length is 14 residues. From germline, CDR1 is LGHNT and CDR2 FRNRAP. The CDR3 is CASGLAYSNQPQHF. In DNA form, the CDR3 reads TGTGCTAGTGGTTTGGCTTATAGCAATCAGCCCCAGCATTTT.

The sample holds a few counts of this clone. The rearrangement uses TRBV6-5 and TRBJ2-7; D may be TRBD1 (6 bases). Germline CDR1 is MNHEY and CDR2 is SVGAGI. This CDR3 has 12 residues. V was cut by 5 bases and J by 7 bases, with 12 bases left in between. This CDR3 reads CASSTGLGEQYV. As DNA, the CDR3 is TGTGCCAGCAGTACAGGGTTGGGGGAGCAGTACGTC.

The chain combines TRBV6-5 with TRBJ2-2; D perhaps matches TRBD2 (6 bases). Germline loops: CDR1 MNHEY, CDR2 SVGAGI. Trimming pared 10 bases from V and 4 bases from J, leaving 19 bases between. CDR3 length: 15 amino acids. The CDR3 loop reads CATKTNGRPTGELFF. The CDR3 DNA is TGTGCCACCAAGACCAACGGGAGACCCACCGGGGAGCTGTTTTTT.

V usage is TRBV7-6 and J usage is TRBJ1-5, with TRBD1 identical over 10 bases. After removal of 6 bases from V and 7 bases from J, the junction contained 6 bases not matched to a gene. Germline V gene sequence: CDR1 SGHVS, CDR2 FNYEAQ. The CDR3 is 14 amino acids. CDR3 residues: CASSPGTGVQPQHF. The CDR3 nucleotides read TGTGCCAGCAGTCCCGGGACAGGGGTGCAGCCCCAGCATTTT.

The rearrangement links TRBV19 to TRBJ2-2, with 9 bases lining up with TRBD1. The germline CDR1 and CDR2 sequences are LNHDA and SQIVND (reference sequence). Trimming cost V 9 bases and J 6 bases; bases outside gene matches: 8. The CDR3 sequence is 14 residues long. This CDR3 reads CASGTGTGPGELFF. The DNA for the CDR3 is TGTGCCAGCGGCACCGGGACAGGGCCCGGGGAGCTGTTTTTT.

This clone was detected only a few times. The chain uses TRBV30 and TRBJ1-4, with 7 bases lining up with TRBD1. The V gene end was trimmed by 1 base and the J gene end by 5 bases; junction bases not matched to a gene: 4. The V gene's germline CDR1 is GTSNPN and CDR2 SVGIG (reference sequence). This CDR3 region has 14 residues. The CDR3 spells CAWSGWDRNEKLFF. CDR3 nucleotide sequence: TGTGCCTGGAGTGGTTGGGACAGAAATGAAAAACTGTTTTTT.

This clone was seen only a few times. The gene calls are TRBV5-4 and TRBJ2-7; D is perhaps TRBD2 (5 bases). Germline V gene lookup returns CDR1 SGHNT and CDR2 YYREEE (reference sequence). V dropped 4 bases and J dropped 3 bases, with 17 bases sitting between them. The CDR3 consists of 15 residues. CDR3 in amino acids: CASSRTPRLVYEQYF. The CDR3 bases are TGTGCCAGCAGCCGGACTCCCCGGTTGGTCTACGAGCAGTACTTC.

There are a few counts of this clone. Written as DNA, the CDR3 is TGTGCCAGCAGTTACTCCTATAGCAATCAGCCCCAGCATTTT. It yields the protein CASSYSYSNQPQHF. This rearrangement joins TRBV6-5 to TRBJ1-5; D ambiguous. The V and J ends lost 0 bases and 0 bases respectively, with 3 bases between them. This CDR3 comprises 14 residues. From germline, CDR1 is MNHEY and CDR2 SVGAGI.